This T cell receptor (beta chain) was profiled in a study of T cells in localized non-small cell lung cancer. Sequencing was performed with immunoSEQ multiplex PCR; in TCRdb, only in-frame clones are kept and a portion is missing. The table includes 70,000 to 100,000 clones, around 84% detected once. Germline lookup yields CDR1 SGHRS and CDR2 YFSETQ. The CDR3 is made up of 15 amino acids. V was pared by 0 bases and J by 2 bases, with 8 bases between. The receptor comes from an older female donor with stage I lung adenocarcinoma. The rearrangement uses TRBV5-1 and TRBJ2-2; perhaps TRBD2 as D (5 bases). The sequencing used peripheral blood, collected before any cancer treatment. The CDR3 region is CASSLAGKNTGELFF. The CDR3 DNA sequence: TGCGCCAGCAGCTTGGCCGGGAAAAACACCGGGGAGCTGTTTTTT.